These 27 T cell receptor beta chains came from one sample sequenced in a study of blood T cell repertoires in COVID-19. TCRdb's table, derived via immunoSEQ multiplex PCR, lists solely in-frame clones and lacks some. The data hold about 210,000 clones, with 81% observed a single time. What was sequenced was PBMCs or T cells enriched from blood (not recorded which). The receptors shown here come from a woman between 50 and 59 years old with acute COVID-19.

CDR3 nucleotides: TGTGCCAGCAGGGAAAATCAGGATACGCAGTATTTT. It codes for CASRENQDTQYF. The chain is built from TRBV2 and TRBJ2-3; no definite D call. Trimming removed 6 bases from V and 6 bases from J, with 10 bases in between. This CDR3 is 12 amino acids long. Per the germline V gene, CDR1 is SNHLY and CDR2 is FYNNEI.

J is TRBJ1-2 and V is TRBV6-5, with TRBD1 matching over 8 bases. Germline assignment: CDR1 MNHEY and CDR2 SVGAGI. The CDR3 length is 12 residues. V lost 6 bases and J lost 3; bases outside the gene matches: 0. The CDR3 DNA follows: TGTGCCAGCAGGACAGGGGACTATGGCTACACCTTC. Protein: CASRTGDYGYTF.

The chain recombines TRBV20-1 with TRBJ1-4, with D uncertain. V shed 3 bases and J shed 0 bases, with 26 bases lying between them. From germline, CDR1 is DFQATT and CDR2 SNEGSKA (reference sequence). This CDR3 region has 20 residues. CDR3 nucleotides: TGCAGTGCTAGTGGCACAGCCTATTCTTTAATACCGGCAACTAATGAAAAACTGTTTTTT. Its protein product is CSASGTAYSLIPATNEKLFF.

V usage is TRBV5-1 and J usage is TRBJ1-1, with 8 bases identical to TRBD1. This CDR3 has 15 amino acids. Germline V CDR1 and CDR2: SGHRS, YFSETQ. After removal of 4 bases from V and 0 bases from J, the junction contained 5 bases not matched to a gene. For the CDR3, the DNA is TGCGCCAGCAGCCGTACGGGACAGGTGAACACTGAAGCTTTCTTT. Residues: CASSRTGQVNTEAFF.

This rearrangement joins TRBV6-6 to TRBJ2-7; D is possibly TRBD1 (5 bases). The CDR3 spans 14 residues. Germline CDR1 reads MNHNY; CDR2 reads SVGAGI (reference sequence). V lost 2 bases to trimming and J lost 4 bases, with 12 bases between them. The CDR3 spells CASSYKGVGYEQYF. The CDR3, as DNA: TGTGCCAGCAGTTACAAAGGGGTAGGATACGAGCAGTACTTC.

V and J are TRBV5-4 and TRBJ2-2, with 13 bases fitting TRBD2. Per the germline V gene, CDR1 is SGHNT and CDR2 is YYREEE (reference sequence). This CDR3 region has 18 residues. Trimming cost V 5 bases and J 4 bases; bases outside gene matches: 11. CDR3 in amino acids: CASRTKLAGGHGTGELFF. In nucleotides, the CDR3 is TGTGCCAGCAGAACAAAACTAGCGGGAGGGCACGGCACCGGGGAGCTGTTTTTT. Supplemented by reference TRBV5-4 and TRBJ2-2, the full variable domain reads ETGVTQSPTHLIKTRGQQVTLRCSSQSGHNTVSWYQQALGQGPQFIFQYYREEENGRGNFPPRFSGLQFPNYSSELNVNALELDDSALYLCASRTKLAGGHGTGELFFGEGSRLTVL.

The V and J genes are TRBV19 and TRBJ1-2; D is possibly TRBD1 (6 bases). V shed 7 bases and J shed 5 bases, with 17 bases lying between them. The CDR3 spans 14 residues. Germline-derived CDR1 and CDR2 are LNHDA and SQIVND (reference sequence). The CDR3 loop is CASTSGGARYGYTF. In DNA, the CDR3 is TGTGCCAGTACTTCTGGGGGGGCGCGTTATGGCTACACCTTC.

This rearrangement joins TRBV7-2 to TRBJ2-3; D may be TRBD1 (5 bases). The CDR3 covers 15 residues. Trimming stripped 1 base from V and 1 base from J, with 9 bases between. Germline-derived CDR1 and CDR2 are SGHTA and FQGNSA. The CDR3 is CASSLVLRGTDTQYF. In DNA, the CDR3 is TGTGCCAGCAGCTTAGTTCTCAGGGGCACAGATACGCAGTATTTT. Combining the CDR3 with reference TRBV7-2 and TRBJ2-3 gives the whole variable domain GAGVSQSPSNKVTEKGKDVELRCDPISGHTALYWYRQSLGQGLEFLIYFQGNSAPDKSGLPSDRFSAERTGGSVSTLTIQRTQQEDSAVYLCASSLVLRGTDTQYFGPGTRLTVL.

CDR3 amino acids: CASSLGPQQGRMNTEAFF. The CDR3 DNA is TGCGCCAGCAGCTTGGGCCCCCAACAGGGAAGGATGAACACTGAAGCTTTCTTT. The rearrangement uses TRBV5-1 and TRBJ1-1, with D possibly being TRBD1 (6 bases). With 0 bases removed from V and 0 bases from J, the gap between germline ends came to 18 bases. Germline values: CDR1 SGHRS, CDR2 YFSETQ. The CDR3 totals 18 residues.

The CDR3 DNA reads as TGCGCCAGCAGCTTGGAGGCTAGCGGAGCCTCCTACAATGAGCAGTTCTTC. It yields the protein CASSLEASGASYNEQFF. The chain recombines TRBV5-1 with TRBJ2-1; 7 bases match TRBD2. There are 17 residues in the CDR3. Germline V gene data show CDR1 as SGHRS and CDR2 as YFSETQ. V lost 0 bases to trimming and J lost 0 bases; unmatched junction nucleotides: 6.

This clone was detected once. V usage is TRBV18 and J usage is TRBJ1-2; 8 bases fit TRBD1. With 1 base clipped from V and 6 bases from J, the junction kept 4 bases outside the gene matches. The CDR3 runs to 14 residues. The germline CDR1 and CDR2 sequences are KGHSH and LQKENI. The CDR3 reads CASSPRDRGHGYTF. The CDR3 nucleotides are TGTGCCAGCTCACCACGAGACAGGGGTCATGGCTACACCTTC.

This chain's CDR3 is CASSEGADGYTF. CDR3 coding DNA: TGTGCCAGCTCGGAGGGGGCTGATGGCTACACCTTC. This chain uses TRBV18 with TRBJ1-2; 7 bases are shared with TRBD1. The length of the CDR3 is 12 residues. The J segment lost 6 bases and the V segment lost 6 bases, leaving 4 bases of the junction unmatched. Germline values: CDR1 KGHSH, CDR2 LQKENI.

The rearrangement uses TRBV5-1 and TRBJ1-4, with 9 bases identical to TRBD1. Germline lookup yields CDR1 SGHRS and CDR2 YFSETQ. The CDR3 covers 17 residues. V was pared by 4 bases and J by 2 bases, with 9 bases of the junction left unmatched. The CDR3 spells CASSKRQQGATNEKLFF. CDR3 DNA: TGCGCCAGCAGCAAAAGGCAACAGGGGGCGACTAATGAAAAACTGTTTTTT.

The V gene is TRBV29-1, the J gene TRBJ2-2; 7 positions match TRBD1. Unmatched junction bases numbered 5, after V lost 7 bases and J lost 0 bases. Germline CDR1 reads SQVTM; CDR2 reads ANQGSEA. The CDR3 consists of 14 residues. The CDR3 here is CSARGTANTGELFF. CDR3 coding DNA: TGCAGCGCTCGAGGGACAGCGAACACCGGGGAGCTGTTTTTT.

This rearrangement joins TRBV19 to TRBJ2-1; TRBD2 agrees at 11 bases. Germline V CDR1 and CDR2: LNHDA, SQIVND (reference sequence). With V trimmed by 5 bases and J by 8 bases, 8 bases remained unmatched. There are 15 residues in the CDR3. The CDR3 protein is CASSAGSGRAHEQFF. In DNA, the CDR3 is TGTGCCAGTAGTGCTGGTAGCGGGAGGGCTCATGAGCAGTTCTTC.

This clone was counted a few times. J is TRBJ1-5 and V is TRBV5-5; D may be TRBD1 (6 bases). Trimming pared 1 base from V and 6 bases from J, leaving 17 bases between. The CDR3 length is 16 residues. Germline CDR1 is SGHKS and CDR2 is YYEKEE (reference sequence). The CDR3 loop reads CASSLNPGGGTQPQHF. The DNA for the CDR3 is TGTGCCAGCAGCTTGAATCCCGGGGGGGGCACTCAGCCCCAGCATTTT.

J is TRBJ2-5 and V is TRBV20-1, with D unresolved. The CDR3 is made up of 11 amino acids. Germline V gene lookup returns CDR1 DFQATT and CDR2 SNEGSKA (reference sequence). Trimming took off 2 bases at V and 2 bases at J, with 3 bases between the two ends. The CDR3 region is CSARQQETQYF. DNA for the CDR3: TGCAGTGCTAGACAACAAGAGACCCAGTACTTC.

The rearrangement links TRBV15 to TRBJ1-5; D is perhaps TRBD1 (6 bases). The CDR3 totals 17 residues. The V gene lost 0 bases and the J gene lost 2 bases, with 14 bases spanning the gap. CDR1 LNHNV and CDR2 YYDKDF come from the germline V gene (reference sequence). The CDR3 loop is CATSRELGAGGNQPQHF. CDR3 nucleotides: TGTGCCACCAGCAGAGAGCTGGGGGCAGGAGGCAATCAGCCCCAGCATTTT.

The chain has TRBV15 and TRBJ1-2; 8 positions agree with TRBD1. CDR1 and CDR2 from the germline V gene are LNHNV and YYDKDF (reference sequence). The CDR3 loop spans 13 amino acids. V was pared by 1 base and J by 5 bases, with 0 bases of the junction left unmatched. The CDR3 region has the DNA TGTGCCACCAGCAGAGGACAGGGGTATGGCTACACCTTC. Translated, it gives CATSRGQGYGYTF.

The chain has TRBV18 and TRBJ1-1; 11 bases fit TRBD1. The germline V gene encodes CDR1 KGHSH and CDR2 LQKENI. This CDR3 is built from 17 residues. V shed 6 bases, J shed 3 bases, and the junction held 12 bases outside the gene matches. In nucleotides, the CDR3 is TGTGCCAGCTCCCTCCTAGGACAGGGGGCGAGGGACACTGAAGCTTTCTTT. It translates to CASSLLGQGARDTEAFF.

The rearrangement uses TRBV2 and TRBJ1-2; D may be TRBD1 (6 bases). This CDR3 comprises 12 residues. V lost 5 bases and J lost 7, with 11 bases in between. Looked up from germline, CDR1 is SNHLY and CDR2 is FYNNEI. CDR3 residues: CASSTGPGGYTF. In DNA, the CDR3 is TGTGCCAGCAGTACAGGGCCCGGTGGCTACACCTTC.

Written as DNA, the CDR3 is TGTGCCAGCAGTCTCGGGAGTCACTATAGCAATCAGCCCCAGCATTTT. Encoded protein: CASSLGSHYSNQPQHF. The chain couples TRBV28 to TRBJ1-5; D call uncertain. CDR3 length equals 16 residues. CDR1 and CDR2 (germline): MDHEN, SYDVKM. With 5 bases removed from V and 0 bases from J, the gap between germline ends came to 14 bases.

This clone has a handful of counts. V gene TRBV25-1 combines with J gene TRBJ2-2, with D maybe TRBD2 (7 bases). V was shortened by 4 bases and J by 5 bases, with 23 bases between the two germline ends. Germline V gene lookup returns CDR1 MGHDK and CDR2 SYGVNS. CDR3 size: 18 residues. CDR3 sequence reads: CASSGILGIGGRTGELFF. CDR3 nucleotides: TGTGCCAGCAGTGGGATCCTGGGAATCGGGGGGCGAACCGGGGAGCTGTTTTTT. The complete variable domain, with remaining parts taken from reference TRBV25-1 and TRBJ2-2, reads EADIYQTPRYLVIGTGKKITLECSQTMGHDKMYWYQQDPGMELHLIHYSYGVNSTEKGDLSSESTVSRIRTEHFPLTLESARPSHTSQYLCASSGILGIGGRTGELFFGEGSRLTVL.

The rearrangement links TRBV6-5 to TRBJ1-5, with D perhaps TRBD1 (5 bases). Deletions cut 2 bases from V and 3 bases from J, with 14 bases between. In germline, CDR1 is MNHEY, CDR2 SVGAGI. This CDR3 comprises 16 residues. The CDR3 here is CASSYPPHRFNQPQHF. In nucleotides, the CDR3 is TGTGCCAGCAGTTACCCCCCCCACAGGTTCAATCAGCCCCAGCATTTT.

This chain joins TRBV5-1 and TRBJ2-3, with 9 positions matching TRBD2. The CDR3 is 15 residues long. Germline V CDR1 and CDR2: SGHRS, YFSETQ. V gave up 0 bases and J gave up 5 bases; unmatched junction bases: 4. The CDR3 region is CASSLVSGSVDTQYF. DNA of the CDR3: TGCGCCAGCAGCTTGGTTAGCGGGAGTGTAGATACGCAGTATTTT.

CDR3 sequence (DNA): TGCAGCGTCCAAACTAGCGGGAGGTCCAATGAGCAGTTCTTC. This translates into CSVQTSGRSNEQFF. The chain combines TRBV29-1 with TRBJ2-1; 12 bases line up with TRBD2. Germline V lookup: CDR1 SQVTM, CDR2 ANQGSEA. CDR3 length: 14 residues. With V trimmed by 6 bases and J by 6 bases, 6 bases remained unmatched.

This chain uses TRBV6-1 with TRBJ2-1; 11 positions agree with TRBD1. The germline gives CDR1 MNHNS, CDR2 SASEGT. J lost 8 bases, V lost 4 bases, and 10 bases had no gene match. The CDR3 has 16 amino acids. The chain's CDR3 is CASSAPRTGGADEQFF. CDR3 DNA sequence: TGTGCCAGCAGTGCCCCCAGGACAGGGGGCGCGGATGAGCAGTTCTTC.